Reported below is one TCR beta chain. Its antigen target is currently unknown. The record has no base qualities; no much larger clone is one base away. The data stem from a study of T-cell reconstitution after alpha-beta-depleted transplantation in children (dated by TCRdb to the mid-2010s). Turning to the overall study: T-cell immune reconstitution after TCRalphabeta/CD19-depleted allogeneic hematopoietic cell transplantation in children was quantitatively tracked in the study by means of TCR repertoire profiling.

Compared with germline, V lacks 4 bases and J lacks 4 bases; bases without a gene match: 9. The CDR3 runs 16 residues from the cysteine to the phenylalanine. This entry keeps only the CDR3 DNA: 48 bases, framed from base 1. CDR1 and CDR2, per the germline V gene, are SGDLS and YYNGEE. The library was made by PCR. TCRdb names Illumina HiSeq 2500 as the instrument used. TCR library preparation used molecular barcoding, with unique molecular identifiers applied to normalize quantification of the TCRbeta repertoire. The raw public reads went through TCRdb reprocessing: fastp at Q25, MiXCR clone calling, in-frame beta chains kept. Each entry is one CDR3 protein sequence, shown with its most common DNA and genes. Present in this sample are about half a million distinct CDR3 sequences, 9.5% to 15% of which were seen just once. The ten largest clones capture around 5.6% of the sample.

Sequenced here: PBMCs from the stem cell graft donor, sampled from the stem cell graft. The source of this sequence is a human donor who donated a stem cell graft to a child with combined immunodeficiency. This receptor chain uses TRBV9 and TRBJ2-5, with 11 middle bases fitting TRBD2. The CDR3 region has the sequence CASSSPLAGGRETQYF. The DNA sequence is TGTGCCAGCAGCTCCCCTTTAGCGGGGGGGCGAGAGACCCAGTACTTC.